This T cell receptor (beta chain) appears in the sequencing data of a study of control samples from healthy donors and cancer patients. Generated by immunoSEQ multiplex PCR, the TCRdb table keeps only in-frame clones and is missing some. The data show fewer than 200,000 clones, nearly 90% seen once. The CDR3 extends over 15 amino acids. V was shortened by 4 bases and J by 6 bases, with 13 bases between the two germline ends. In germline, CDR1 is SNHLY, CDR2 FYNNEI. This rearrangement joins TRBV2 to TRBJ1-6; D is perhaps TRBD1 (5 bases). Sequencing was performed on blood. The clonotype was recovered from a woman aged 45-65 years in good health. The CDR3 protein is CASSVGQRVNSPLHF. The CDR3 coding sequence is TGTGCCAGCAGTGTAGGACAAAGGGTTAATTCACCCCTCCACTTT.